Following are 28 T cell receptor beta chains from one sample sequenced in a study of blood T cell repertoires in COVID-19. Sequenced by immunoSEQ multiplex PCR; TCRdb stores in-frame clones only, minus some. The repertoire includes hundreds of thousands of clones, around 81% of them detected once, and around 4% sits in the top ten. The source material was PBMCs or T cells enriched from blood (not recorded which). These receptors originate from a young man with acute COVID-19.

The rearrangement links TRBV9 to TRBJ2-3, with D perhaps matching TRBD2 (6 bases). This CDR3 spans 17 amino acids. The germline gives CDR1 SGDLS, CDR2 YYNGEE. The V and J ends lost 1 base and 2 bases respectively, with 17 bases between them. CDR3 loop: CASSVWDSATSTDTQYF. The CDR3 DNA is TGTGCCAGCAGCGTATGGGACTCCGCTACCTCCACAGATACGCAGTATTTT. The full variable domain, in which reference TRBV9 and TRBJ2-3 provide the parts outside the CDR3, is DSGVTQTPKHLITATGQRVTLRCSPRSGDLSVYWYQQSLDQGLQFLIQYYNGEERAKGNILERFSAQQFPDLHSELNLSSLELGDSALYFCASSVWDSATSTDTQYFGPGTRLTVL.

The chain is built from TRBV5-4 and TRBJ1-1; tentatively, D is TRBD1 (5 bases). Trimming shortened V by 0 bases and J by 4 bases, and 13 bases separated the two germline ends. The CDR3 is 15 amino acids. The germline V gene encodes CDR1 SGHNT and CDR2 YYREEE (reference sequence). The CDR3 loop is CASSLAGGGGTEAFF. CDR3 sequence (DNA): TGTGCCAGCAGCTTGGCCGGGGGGGGAGGCACTGAAGCTTTCTTT.

The CDR3 protein is CASSSRQHTEAFF. The CDR3 nucleotides read TGCGCCAGCAGCTCCCGACAGCACACTGAAGCTTTCTTT. This chain uses TRBV5-1 with TRBJ1-1; tentative D call: TRBD1 (5 bases). Trimming removed 3 bases at V and 3 bases at J, with 9 bases between. The CDR3 extends over 13 amino acids. Germline-derived CDR1 and CDR2 are SGHRS and YFSETQ.

V usage is TRBV9 and J usage is TRBJ2-7; 7 bases are a match to TRBD1. The CDR3 runs to 15 residues. V shed 0 bases, J shed 2 bases, and the junction held 5 bases outside the gene matches. Germline V lookup: CDR1 SGDLS, CDR2 YYNGEE. The CDR3 protein is CASSVEAGGPYEQYF. The CDR3 region has the DNA TGTGCCAGCAGCGTAGAGGCAGGGGGTCCCTACGAGCAGTACTTC. The complete variable domain, with remaining parts taken from reference TRBV9 and TRBJ2-7, reads DSGVTQTPKHLITATGQRVTLRCSPRSGDLSVYWYQQSLDQGLQFLIQYYNGEERAKGNILERFSAQQFPDLHSELNLSSLELGDSALYFCASSVEAGGPYEQYFGPGTRLTVT.

This sequence joins TRBV5-6 and TRBJ2-3; TRBD1 agrees at 7 bases. V shed 0 bases, J shed 0 bases, and the junction held 13 bases outside the gene matches. Per the germline V gene, CDR1 is SGHDT and CDR2 is YYEEEE. This CDR3 has 19 residues. Here the CDR3 DNA reads TGTGCCAGCAGCTTGGCGGGACAGCGACAAAAGGCTAGCACAGATACGCAGTATTTT. This encodes CASSLAGQRQKASTDTQYF.

This chain joins TRBV13 and TRBJ2-6; 9 bases align to TRBD1. The CDR3 loop spans 19 amino acids. V lost 4 bases and J lost 4; bases outside the gene matches: 14. Per germline, CDR1 PRHDT and CDR2 FYEKMQ (reference sequence). In DNA form, the CDR3 reads TGTGCCAGCAGCTCGTTCACGGACAGGGGTTTATCCGGGGCCAACGTCCTGACTTTC. It specifies CASSSFTDRGLSGANVLTF.

V usage is TRBV14 and J usage is TRBJ2-5; a weak D match, TRBD2 (5 bases). CDR1 is SGHDN and CDR2 is FVKESK in the germline V gene. V was shortened by 2 bases and J by 9 bases, with 13 bases between the two germline ends. CDR3 length equals 13 residues. The CDR3 DNA is TGTGCCAGCAGCCAAAGCGGCGTGGAGCCCCAGTACTTC. Amino acids: CASSQSGVEPQYF. The whole variable domain, filled in from reference TRBV14 and TRBJ2-5, reads EAGVTQFPSHSVIEKGQTVTLRCDPISGHDNLYWYRRVMGKEIKFLLHFVKESKQDESGMPNNRFLAERTGGTYSTLKVQPAELEDSGVYFCASSQSGVEPQYFGPGTRLLVL.

This clone appeared a few times. The chain links TRBV28 to TRBJ1-3, with TRBD1 as a possible D gene (5 bases). Germline assignment: CDR1 MDHEN and CDR2 SYDVKM. V was trimmed by 3 bases and J by 0 bases, leaving 9 bases between them. The CDR3 is 15 amino acids. The CDR3 DNA reads TGTGCCAGCAGTTTCTTAAGGGGCTCTGGAAACACCATATATTTT. Translating it yields CASSFLRGSGNTIYF.

This rearrangement joins TRBV7-9 to TRBJ1-5, with D unclear. The CDR3 extends over 14 amino acids. Trimming took 1 base from V and 4 from J, leaving 8 bases between them. Germline V gene data show CDR1 as SEHNR and CDR2 as FQNEAQ (reference sequence). The CDR3 protein is CASSLGHSNQPQHF. In DNA form, the CDR3 reads TGTGCCAGCAGCTTAGGGCATTCAAATCAGCCCCAGCATTTT.

The chain uses TRBV6-5 and TRBJ1-5; 7 nucleotides align to TRBD1. The ends lost 4 bases at V and 7 bases at J; junction bases unmatched: 10. CDR3 length: 15 residues. Germline CDR1 MNHEY, CDR2 SVGAGI. CDR3 amino acids: CASSSLGQVGQPQHF. CDR3 bases: TGTGCCAGCAGTTCCCTCGGACAGGTCGGCCAGCCCCAGCATTTT.

This clone was detected only a few times. V gene TRBV2 combines with J gene TRBJ1-5; maybe TRBD1 (6 bases). The germline CDR1 and CDR2 sequences are SNHLY and FYNNEI. This CDR3 has 15 residues. Deletions cut 5 bases from V and 4 bases from J, with 15 bases between. The CDR3 protein is CASSIGQGLNQPQHF. CDR3 sequence (DNA): TGTGCCAGCAGTATCGGGCAGGGGTTAAATCAGCCCCAGCATTTT.

As DNA, the CDR3 is TGTGCCAGCAGCCAAGCCGAGCGGGGGGGCCCGGGAGAGACCCAGTACTTC. This codes for CASSQAERGGPGETQYF. This rearrangement joins TRBV3-1 (or the pseudogene TRBV3-2) to TRBJ2-5; 10 bases are a match to TRBD2. CDR3 length: 17 amino acids. With 1 base clipped from V and 4 bases from J, the junction kept 9 bases outside the gene matches. Germline values: CDR1 LGHDT, CDR2 YNNKEL (reference sequence).

J is TRBJ1-2 and V is TRBV3-1 (or the pseudogene TRBV3-2); weak D call: TRBD1 (6 bases). The V end was cut by 3 bases, the J end by 7 bases, with 21 bases between. The CDR3 covers 16 residues. Germline V gene sequence: CDR1 LGHDT, CDR2 YNNKEL (reference sequence). The CDR3 DNA reads as TGTGCCAGCAGCCATTCGCATAGCCAGGGGACGGCTGGCTACACCTTC. Translating it yields CASSHSHSQGTAGYTF.

The chain couples TRBV19 to TRBJ1-6, with 7 bases lining up with TRBD1. Germline-derived CDR1 and CDR2 are LNHDA and SQIVND (reference sequence). This CDR3 is 13 amino acids long. CDR3 sequence reads: CASGGDSNSPLHF. DNA for the CDR3: TGTGCTTCGGGCGGGGACAGTAATTCACCCCTCCACTTT.

This sequence joins TRBV5-1 and TRBJ1-6; D is uncertain. Per germline, CDR1 SGHRS and CDR2 YFSETQ. This CDR3 contains 14 residues. The ends were cut back, 4 bases at V and 5 bases at J, with 10 bases in the middle. The CDR3 loop is CASSLTADNSPLHF. The CDR3 region has the DNA TGCGCCAGCAGCCTGACTGCGGATAATTCACCCCTCCACTTT.

The rearrangement uses TRBV9 and TRBJ2-6, with D maybe TRBD1 (5 bases). The germline CDR1 and CDR2 sequences are SGDLS and YYNGEE. V lost 6 bases to trimming and J lost 3 bases, with 7 bases between them. This CDR3 is built from 13 residues. The CDR3 region is CASTRDGANVLTF. CDR3 bases: TGTGCCAGCACCAGGGATGGGGCCAACGTCCTGACTTTC.

This clone appeared once. The gene calls are TRBV19 and TRBJ2-5; D may be TRBD2 (6 bases). Between the trimmed V and J ends, which lost 5 bases and 3 bases, there was a span of 10 bases. Germline CDR1 is LNHDA and CDR2 is SQIVND (reference sequence). The CDR3 has 13 residues. The CDR3 loop is CASSSGVEETQYF. DNA for the CDR3: TGTGCCAGTAGTTCGGGGGTGGAAGAGACCCAGTACTTC.

The rearrangement uses TRBV5-4 and TRBJ1-2; 10 positions match TRBD1. Per the germline V gene, CDR1 is SGHNT and CDR2 is YYREEE (reference sequence). This CDR3 contains 15 residues. V trimming: 0 bases; J trimming: 6 bases; junction bases outside the gene matches: 5. CDR3 loop: CASSLAGQGKDGYTF. CDR3 nucleotide sequence: TGTGCCAGCAGCTTGGCGGGACAGGGGAAGGATGGCTACACCTTC.

This chain connects TRBV9 to TRBJ2-5; 10 bases are a match to TRBD1. The CDR3 has 15 residues. V lost 6 bases and J lost 2; bases outside the gene matches: 7. In germline, CDR1 is SGDLS, CDR2 YYNGEE. In DNA form, the CDR3 reads TGTGCCAGCACTCCGGGACAGGGGCTTCAAGAGACCCAGTACTTC. This sequence encodes CASTPGQGLQETQYF.

In its sample, this clone was seen once. V and J are TRBV1 and TRBJ1-5; the table gives TRBD1 as D, unverified against the DNA. TRBV1 is described as a pseudogene. This CDR3 region has 15 residues. Here the CDR3 reads CTSRHRGTSNQPQHF. CDR3 DNA: TGCACCAGCAGACACAGGGGGACGAGCAATCAGCCCCAGCATTTT.

This clone was counted a few times. The rearrangement uses TRBV5-6 and TRBJ2-7; tentatively, D is TRBD1 (5 bases). The V gene lost 0 bases and the J gene lost 1 base, with 8 bases spanning the gap. Germline V lookup: CDR1 SGHDT, CDR2 YYEEEE. The CDR3 consists of 14 residues. The CDR3: CASSLAAGSYEQYF. The CDR3, as DNA: TGTGCCAGCAGCTTGGCGGCAGGGTCCTACGAGCAGTACTTC.

J is TRBJ1-1 and V is TRBV19; 7 nucleotides match TRBD1. V was clipped by 5 bases and J by 6 bases; unmatched bases: 9. Germline V gives CDR1 LNHDA, CDR2 SQIVND (reference sequence). The CDR3 extends over 14 amino acids. The CDR3 coding sequence is TGTGCCAGTAGTCCGCGACAGGGAAGCTCTGAAGCTTTCTTT. This sequence encodes CASSPRQGSSEAFF.

The rearrangement links TRBV7-3 to TRBJ2-3; 7 bases agree with TRBD1. The CDR3 is 14 amino acids. CDR1 is SGHTA, CDR2 FQGTGA, per germline. Trimming removed 5 bases from V and 9 bases from J; junction bases left unmatched: 11. The CDR3 reads CASSPDPRQGTQYF. In DNA, the CDR3 is TGTGCCAGCAGCCCCGACCCGCGACAGGGAACGCAGTATTTT.

The V gene is TRBV7-3, the J gene TRBJ1-1, with D perhaps matching TRBD1 (6 bases). The CDR3 is 14 residues long. The V and J ends lost 4 bases and 1 base respectively, with 10 bases between them. Germline-derived CDR1 and CDR2 are SGHTA and FQGTGA. The CDR3 nucleotides read TGTGCCAGCAGCTCCGAACAGGGGAACACTGAAGCTTTCTTT. Its translation is CASSSEQGNTEAFF.

The chain combines TRBV19 with TRBJ1-1, with TRBD1 as a possible D gene (6 bases). The CDR3 length is 14 residues. Per germline, CDR1 LNHDA and CDR2 SQIVND (reference sequence). V lost 3 bases and J lost 6, with 14 bases in between. The DNA for the CDR3 is TGTGCCAGTAGTATTGCAGGGGAGTGGGCTGAAGCTTTCTTT. It is translated as CASSIAGEWAEAFF.

This chain links TRBV11-2 with TRBJ2-3; the match to TRBD2 covers 11 bases. With 5 bases clipped from V and 5 bases from J, the junction kept 12 bases outside the gene matches. Germline V lookup: CDR1 SGHAT, CDR2 FQNNGV. This CDR3 spans 17 amino acids. The CDR3 DNA follows: TGTGCCAGCAGCCTCGGGACTAGCGGTATCTTGGAAGATACGCAGTATTTT. Amino acids: CASSLGTSGILEDTQYF.

This clone has just a few counts. The chain combines TRBV28 with TRBJ1-4; D gene unclear. Germline CDR1 MDHEN, CDR2 SYDVKM. This CDR3 comprises 13 residues. The germline V and J ends were trimmed by 1 base and 8 bases, with 8 bases remaining between them. The CDR3 nucleotides are TGTGCCAGCAGTTTATTGGTGGGCGAAAAACTGTTTTTT. Its translation is CASSLLVGEKLFF.

The CDR3 region is CASSARQAGGDTQYF. The CDR3, as DNA: TGTGCCAGCAGCGCCCGACAGGCTGGCGGGGATACGCAGTATTTT. The chain is built from TRBV11-1 and TRBJ2-3, with a tentative D call TRBD1 (6 bases). Germline V gene lookup returns CDR1 SGHAT and CDR2 FQDESV (reference sequence). The CDR3 has 15 amino acids. Trimming shortened V by 5 bases and J by 6 bases, and 18 bases separated the two germline ends.